The text below deals with one TCR beta chain. Its antigen is unknown. It has no much larger one-base neighbor in the sample; base qualities were not kept. The entry originates in a study of blood T cell repertoires in COVID-19 (dated by TCRdb to the early 2020s). Concerning the study at large: Samples from collaborators originated in the United States, Italy and Spain and spanned both the acute and convalescent phases of COVID-19. The material from the prospective study consisted of cDNA or gDNA derived from T cells, B-cell-depleted T cells, or PBMCs. The samples were drawn from two sources: the first 160 participants of the ongoing ImmuneRACE study, and fewer than 1,500 subjects contributed by 6 global collaborators. A freely available public database, intended as a resource for researchers studying the immune response to SARS-CoV-2, is where the repertoires were released. Where HLA class I and class II types were available, the types were taken from metadata supplied by the sample provider, not from assay-based typing. The sample metadata nearly always contained a de-identified subject ID, COVID-19 status, age in years and sex. The dataset comprised deeply sampled blood TCRbeta repertoires from subjects exposed to, actively infected with, or recovered from COVID-19.

The immunoSEQ Assay, a bias-controlled multiplex PCR, was used to amplify TCRbeta CDR3 regions from genomic DNA. The original pipeline was this. Within the assay, amplification of reference gene primers was used to estimate how many nucleated cells each sample contained. To quantify the absolute abundance of each unique TCRbeta CDR3 rearrangement, sequence reads were collapsed and filtered. Productive Simpson clonality was computed per sample as the square root of Simpson's diversity index over productive rearrangements. TCRdb re-hosts the immuneACCESS table, in-frame sequences only. Its copies lack some clones; in the studies checked, an unresolved V gene accounts for under half of them, and the cause for the rest is not known. That table furnishes V, J and clone size, whereas the DNA furnished D and trimming. The sample records 110,000 to 150,000 clones, 84% of which are singletons. The leading ten clones occupy roughly 10% of the sample.

Broader findings and caveats from the paper: The quantity of clinical and demographic metadata differed by source and by participant and was supplied without curation.

Each collaborating institution followed its own protocols to collect whole blood in K2EDTA tubes. For TCRbeta analysis, collaborator samples were shipped as frozen whole blood, as isolated PBMCs, or as DNA extracted from either sample type. From the cysteine up to the phenylalanine, the CDR3 has a length of 15 residues. Just CDR3 DNA is preserved here, 45 bases in frame from base 1. CDR1 and CDR2, per the germline V gene, are SGHDN and FVKESK. Relative to germline, V is 1 base shorter and J is 5 bases shorter, with 14 bases between their ends. This clonotype originated in a man in his sixties with active or convalescent COVID-19. The sequenced sample was peripheral blood. The rearrangement combines TRBV14 with TRBJ1-2; TRBD1 is perhaps the D gene, given 6 matching bases. The CDR3 loop reads CASSQGDMGVYGYTF. The DNA sequence is given as TGTGCCAGCAGCCAAGGGGACATGGGGGTTTATGGCTACACCTTC.